The present entry profiles one T cell receptor (beta chain) with its context. The table lists this clone with a few counts. What antigen it recognizes has not been identified. The record has no base qualities; no much larger clone is one base away. Relative to germline, V is 5 bases shorter and J is 0 bases shorter, with 14 bases between their ends. From a lookup of the germline V gene, CDR1 and CDR2 are SGHTA and FQGNSA. The CDR3 holds 16 amino acids from the cysteine to the phenylalanine. Just the 48-base CDR3 DNA is kept, in frame starting at base 1. These data belong to a study of blood T cell repertoires in COVID-19 (dated by TCRdb to 2020 to 2021). Notes on the research overall: Samples from collaborators originated in the United States, Italy and Spain and spanned both the acute and convalescent phases of COVID-19. Samples came from the ongoing ImmuneRACE study (first 160 participants) plus 1,254 subjects from 6 global collaborators. The prospective study material was composed of cDNA or gDNA derived from T cells, B-cell-depleted T cells, or PBMCs. Where available, HLA class I and class II types were obtained from metadata supplied by the sample provider rather than from assay-based typing. The sample metadata nearly always contained a de-identified subject ID, COVID-19 status, age in years and sex. The repertoires were made available in a free public database intended to serve as a resource for research on the immune response to SARS-CoV-2. The dataset comprised deeply sampled blood TCRbeta repertoires from subjects exposed to, actively infected with, or recovered from COVID-19.

TCRbeta CDR3 regions were amplified from genomic DNA by means of the immunoSEQ Assay, a bias-controlled multiplex PCR. Regarding the original processing steps: Nucleated cell counts per sample were estimated from amplification of reference gene primers within the assay. To quantify the absolute abundance of each unique TCRbeta CDR3 rearrangement, sequence reads were collapsed and filtered. For each sample, productive Simpson clonality was calculated as the square root of Simpson's diversity index over productive rearrangements. TCRdb stores this immuneACCESS table with in-frame sequences only. Part of the clones is absent; in the studies checked, under half of the shortfall reflects unresolved V genes, and no reason is known for the rest. Clone size and the V and J calls come from that table; the DNA yielded D and trimming. The sample contains fewer than 350,000 clones, 88% of them found a single time. The ten largest clones add up to 0.85% to 1.3% of the sample.

Study-wide findings and limitations: The quantity of clinical and demographic metadata differed by source and by participant and was supplied without curation.

Enrolling through a virtual design, the prospective study's participants ranged in age from roughly 18 to 90 years and lived across roughly 23 United States geographic areas. In the prospective study, participants were assigned to cohorts based on the clinical history participants reported in a screening survey and a study questionnaire. Exposed participants had been in contact with someone with a PCR-confirmed or clinician-diagnosed COVID-19 case within 2 weeks of study entry. Mobile phlebotomists in the prospective study collected whole blood, serum and a nasopharyngeal or oropharyngeal swab from every participant. Participants in the prospective study had the option to provide additional blood draws and questionnaires over a 2-month period. Prospective study blood samples were shipped either frozen or at room temperature before DNA extraction.

The V gene is TRBV7-2 and the J gene is TRBJ1-3; the D gene is unclear. This receptor was taken from a young woman who had been exposed to COVID-19. Sample: PBMCs or T cells enriched from blood (not recorded which). This receptor has the CDR3 CASSQDPRASGNTIYF. The sequenced DNA is TGTGCCAGCAGCCAAGATCCGAGAGCCTCTGGAAACACCATATATTTT.